This record concerns one T cell receptor beta chain sequence. This sample was taken from a study of OX40 agonist ivuxolimab in advanced cancers. Across the whole study: Head and neck, renal cell, melanoma or hepatocellular carcinoma were the cancers that dose-escalation patients had.

V lost 2 bases, J lost 6 bases, and 14 bases lay in between. The CDR3 extends over 15 amino acids. Germline lookup yields CDR1 MNHNS and CDR2 SASEGT. TCRdb's copy holds only in-frame clones and misses some; the assay was immunoSEQ multiplex PCR. The sample carries some 70,000 clones, about nine tenths recorded once. Enrollment shut out patients with autoimmune disease history or systemic immunosuppression. Cycle 7 day 1, cycle 4 day 1, and baseline were the timepoints at which blood was sampled. Sequences were derived from CD4+ or CD8+ T cells sorted from blood, sampled in a trial of the OX40 agonist ivuxolimab. The chain is built from TRBV6-1 and TRBJ1-5; D may be TRBD1 (6 bases). The sequence derives from an adult with an advanced solid tumor such as melanoma, head and neck, liver or kidney cancer. The CDR3 bases are TGTGCCAGCAGTGAATTTTACAGGGCGGGTCAGCCCCAGCATTTT. This encodes CASSEFYRAGQPQHF.